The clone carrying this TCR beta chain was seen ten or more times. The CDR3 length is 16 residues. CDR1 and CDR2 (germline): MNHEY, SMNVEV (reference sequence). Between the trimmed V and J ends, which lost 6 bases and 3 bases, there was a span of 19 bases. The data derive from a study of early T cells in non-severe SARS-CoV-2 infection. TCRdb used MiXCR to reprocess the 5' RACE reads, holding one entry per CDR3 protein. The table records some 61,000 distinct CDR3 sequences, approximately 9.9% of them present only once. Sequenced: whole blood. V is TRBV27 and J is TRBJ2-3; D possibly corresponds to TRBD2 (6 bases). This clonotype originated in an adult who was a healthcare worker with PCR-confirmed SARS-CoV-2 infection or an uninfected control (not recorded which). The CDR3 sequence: CASRKTLAIGTDTQYF. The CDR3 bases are TGTGCCAGCAGGAAGACACTAGCTATAGGGACAGATACGCAGTATTTT.